This TCR beta chain was captured by sequencing in a study of blood T cell repertoires in COVID-19. Looking at the study overall: Nucleic acid was either cDNA or gDNA, and it came from T cells, B-cell-depleted T cells, or PBMCs.

TCRdb's copy holds only in-frame clones and misses some; the assay was immunoSEQ multiplex PCR. The sample lists 50,000 to 65,000 clones; approximately 88% were seen once. The receptor comes from a man between 50 and 59 years old with active COVID-19. Input material: peripheral blood.

The CDR3 region is CASSELSFVGQSYGYTF. CDR3 coding DNA: TGTGCCAGCAGTGAATTGAGCTTTGTGGGACAGTCCTATGGCTACACCTTC. The V call is TRBV2, the J call TRBJ1-2; 7 nucleotides align to TRBD1. V lost 2 bases, J lost 4 bases, and 13 bases stayed unmatched. Germline lookup yields CDR1 SNHLY and CDR2 FYNNEI. The CDR3 has 17 amino acids.